This T cell receptor (beta chain) originates from a study of read filtering for tumor transcriptome and immune sequencing. Broader study findings: Even smaller IR-seq throughput identified most shared clonotypes. Without single-read clonotypes, shared clonotype proportions correlated more between IR-seq and RNA-seq.

This clonotype was seen a handful of times. Its antigen is currently unknown. This library used roughly 370 ng RNA and molecular barcoded adaptors spanning alpha/delta and beta/gamma chains. TCRdb recomputed calls from the reads with MiXCR, one row per CDR3 protein. There are 100,000 to 150,000 distinct CDR3 sequences in the sample; over 10% occur only once, and approximately 10% lies in the top ten. The germline gives CDR1 LNHDA, CDR2 SQIVND (reference sequence). V dropped 3 bases and J dropped 4 bases, with 13 bases sitting between them. There are 14 residues in the CDR3. The sequenced sample was a population of CD138-negative cells sorted from bone marrow. The rearrangement links TRBV19 to TRBJ2-7, with no clear D. This sequence originates from a donor older than 35 with multiple myeloma. The CDR3 region is CASSMPGITYEQYF. Written as DNA, the CDR3 is TGTGCCAGTAGTATGCCGGGCATCACTTACGAGCAGTACTTC.